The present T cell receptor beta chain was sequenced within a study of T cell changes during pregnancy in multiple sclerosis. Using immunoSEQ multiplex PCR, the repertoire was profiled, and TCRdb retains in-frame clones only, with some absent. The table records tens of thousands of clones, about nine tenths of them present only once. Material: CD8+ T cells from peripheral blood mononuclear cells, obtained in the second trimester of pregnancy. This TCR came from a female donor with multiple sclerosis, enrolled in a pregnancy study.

CDR3 bases: TGCGCCAGCAGCTTGGGCCTACTAGCGGGAGGACTCTCGGGGGATACGCAGTATTTT. Its translation: CASSLGLLAGGLSGDTQYF. This chain connects TRBV5-1 to TRBJ2-3, with TRBD2 matching 12 bases. Germline lookup yields CDR1 SGHRS and CDR2 YFSETQ. With 0 bases clipped from V and 6 bases from J, the junction kept 14 bases outside the gene matches. The CDR3 covers 19 residues.